This T cell receptor beta chain was recovered during a study of blood T cell repertoires in COVID-19. For the study at large: T cells, B-cell-depleted T cells, or PBMCs supplied cDNA or gDNA.

Patients from Seattle were sampled longitudinally, starting during active infection. The germline V gene encodes CDR1 SQVTM and CDR2 ANQGSEA. This CDR3 spans 11 amino acids. Trimming removed 7 bases at V and 4 bases at J, with 10 bases between. Authors' methods: Reference gene primers were amplified, and this amplification served to estimate nucleated cell counts. Some clones are missing from TCRdb's copy, which holds only in-frame ones; the method was immunoSEQ multiplex PCR. V and J calls plus clone size are reproduced from that table; the DNA served to infer D and trimming. The sample has about 71,000 clones; around 83% are singletons.

The sequencing sample was made of peripheral blood. V is TRBV29-1 and J is TRBJ1-1; D ambiguous. This receptor was identified in a man aged 25-40 years with COVID-19, enrolled during active disease. CDR3 DNA sequence: TGCAGCGGACTCATGGGCACTGAAGCTTTCTTT. Its protein product is CSGLMGTEAFF.